This TCR beta chain emerged from a study of spatial heterogeneity in lung cancer (dated by TCRdb to 2018 to 2020). Notes on the research overall: Beta-chain transcripts were consistently detected in greater numbers than alpha-chain transcripts, which likely reflected higher beta-chain transcript abundance. In the raw uncorrected reads, each unique combination of TCR and UMI appeared more than ten times on average. In non-small cell lung cancer, the study quantitatively compared TCR alpha and beta repertoires across several tumor regions, matched nontumor lung, and blood. Nonsynonymous mutation counts, determined by whole-exome sequencing of tumor tissue, were related to TCR repertoire features. Both alpha and beta chains were TCR-sequenced in roughly 200 tumor regions, about 64 matched nontumor lung samples and some 56 PBMC samples obtained at surgery. Points the paper makes about the study in general: Confirming at a functional level the hypothesis that regional TCRs recognize regional mutations was considered to require additional single-cell paired TCR alpha and beta sequencing.

The trim is 2 bases for V and 1 base for J, with a gap of 9 bases between the germline ends. Measured from the cysteine to the phenylalanine, the CDR3 is 14 residues long. CDR3 DNA only is kept here, 42 bases in frame from base 1. According to the germline V gene, CDR1 reads SGHRS and CDR2 reads YFSETQ. Preparation of the library involved 5' RACE. The sequencer was a NextSeq 500. In the TCR library protocol, a unique molecular identifier was attached to each TCR cDNA molecule so that PCR and sequencing errors could be corrected. The published analysis was carried out like this. TCR identification, UMI-based error correction and CDR3 extraction were all carried out with Decombinator tools. TCRs above a frequency of 2 per 1,000, corresponding to the top 1% of the tumor frequency distribution, were defined as expanded. Rényi diversity was computed with the R vegan package after subsampling each repertoire 100 times to 5,000 TCRs. To build CDR3 similarity networks, amino acid triplet string-kernel similarity was used, and CDR3s were connected when their pairwise similarity was above 0.82. In TCRdb, the public reads were trimmed at Q25 with fastp and aligned with MiXCR, with productive beta chains retained. Records with the same CDR3 protein are collapsed into one entry carrying the most frequent genes and DNA. TCRdb, rather than the study authors, made the V and J calls. This sample has 7,500 to 10,000 distinct CDR3 sequences in its table, and around 15% of those were observed once. The top ten constitute approximately 15% of the sample.

The time point label on this specimen signifies: sample taken at primary tumor resection. Donors were some 67 patients with early-stage, untreated non-small cell lung cancer from the lung TRACERx cohort. For TCR sequencing, whole RNA was extracted from tumor and nontumor lung tissue, or from cryopreserved PBMC samples, and no cell sorting was done. Only patients with enough RNA available from two or more tumor regions were chosen for TCR sequencing. Tumor and adjacent nontumor lung specimens were reviewed by a lung pathologist before selection. Ten or more counts support this clonotype. The antigen it recognizes is unknown. No base quality information exists; no much larger clone differs at one position.

The TCR originated in a male donor with early-stage non-small cell lung cancer. The rearrangement joined TRBV5-1 to TRBJ1-2; there is no confident call for the D gene. Sequences were derived from normal lung tissue next to the tumor, sampled at surgery. The CDR3 loop reads CASSFLDVNYGYTF. The sequenced DNA: TGCGCCAGCAGCTTTCTGGACGTTAACTATGGCTACACCTTC. Outside the CDR3, residues come from the reference TRBV5-1 and TRBJ1-2 proteins, so the full variable domain is: KAGVTQTPRYLIKTRGQQVTLSCSPISGHRSVSWYQQTPGQGLQFLFEYFSETQRNKGNFPGRFSGRQFSNSRSEMNVSTLELGDSALYLCASSFLDVNYGYTFGSGTRLTVV.